This record looks at one TCR beta chain sequence and its context. The antigen is unknown. The source of the sample is a study of CD8+CD57+ T cells in acquired aplastic anemia. The CDR3 is made up of 13 amino acids. CDR1 and CDR2 from the germline V gene are DFQATT and SNEGSKA (reference sequence). Between the trimmed V and J ends, which lost 6 bases and 5 bases, there was a span of 16 bases. TCR beta VDJ combinations and CDR3 sequences were profiled from genomic DNA. TCRdb reprocessed the reads via MiXCR and lists one record per CDR3 protein. The data hold approximately 95,000 distinct CDR3 sequences, with 55% to 75% observed a single time. Before being chosen for sequencing, patients had shown CD8+CD57+ cell expansion by flow cytometry. Study-wide findings and caveats: CD8+ Simpson's diversity showed no significant patient-control difference. Some 27 CD8+ CDR3 sequences were shared between patients and controls.

Input material: sorted CD4+, CD8+, or CD8+CD57+ T cells (not recorded which) from PBMCs. The chain has TRBV20-1 and TRBJ1-2; the D is unclear. The TCR originated in a human donor with aplastic anemia. CDR3: CSAMAPDGYGYTF. The CDR3 nucleotides are TGCAGTGCCATGGCCCCGGACGGGTATGGCTACACCTTC.